One and the same sample provided the 4 T cell receptor beta chains below, sequenced in a study of beta chain features in type 1 diabetes. Expressed TCRB transcripts were sequenced because the entire RNA isolate underwent reverse transcription. Libraries were prepared by immunoSEQ multiplex PCR; TCRdb keeps only in-frame clonotypes and omits some of them. The sample includes around 710,000 clones, about an eighth of them seen just once. The study, taken as a whole, reports: Moderate yet significant TCRB CDR3 shortening was seen in Type 1 diabetes patients in all four CD4+ subsets.

For these receptors, no antigen is known. The sequenced material came from naive CD4+ T cells from blood. The receptor source for this set is a man aged 25 to 40 with type 1 diabetes.

The chain carries TRBV2 and TRBJ2-7, with TRBD1 matching 10 bases. This CDR3 is built from 14 residues. V shed 7 bases and J 2 bases; nucleotides not matched to a gene: 5. CDR1 is SNHLY and CDR2 is FYNNEI in the germline V gene. DNA of the CDR3: TGTGCCAGCAACGGACAGGGGGTAACCTACGAGCAGTACTTC. This sequence encodes CASNGQGVTYEQYF.

The table lists this clone with a few counts. The genes are TRBV5-1 and TRBJ2-1; D may be TRBD1 (5 bases). Germline CDR1 reads SGHRS; CDR2 reads YFSETQ. This CDR3 has 17 amino acids. Trimming cost V 6 bases and J 0 bases, with 19 bases left between them. The CDR3: CASTLSVGESSYNEQFF. In DNA, the CDR3 is TGCGCCAGCACCCTGTCTGTAGGGGAATCCTCCTACAATGAGCAGTTCTTC.

This clone occurred a few times. Within the sample, other DNA sequences also encode this same CDR3. The chain links TRBV7-2 to TRBJ1-1, with D possibly TRBD1 on 5 matching bases. The CDR3 has 13 residues. In germline, CDR1 is SGHTA, CDR2 FQGNSA. V was trimmed by 5 bases and J by 1 base, leaving 8 bases between them. The CDR3 protein is CASSLTGNTEAFF. DNA of the CDR3: TGTGCCAGCAGCCTCACAGGGAACACTGAAGCTTTCTTT.

This clone turned up a few times. The chain has TRBV25-1 and TRBJ1-1; no definite D call. V lost 3 bases and J lost 2, with 4 bases in between. Germline V lookup: CDR1 MGHDK, CDR2 SYGVNS. This CDR3 has 12 residues. CDR3 sequence reads: CASSEHNTEAFF. In DNA, the CDR3 is TGTGCCAGCAGTGAGCACAACACTGAAGCTTTCTTT. Variable domain in full (rest from reference TRBV25-1 and TRBJ1-1): EADIYQTPRYLVIGTGKKITLECSQTMGHDKMYWYQQDPGMELHLIHYSYGVNSTEKGDLSSESTVSRIRTEHFPLTLESARPSHTSQYLCASSEHNTEAFFGQGTRLTVV.